These 26 T cell receptor beta chains share one sample of origin, sequenced in a study of T cells in Graves' hyperthyroidism and ophthalmopathy. Using RNA transcripts as the source, TCR beta CDR3 regions were amplified. HTBI primers were employed in a first-round RT-PCR of the TCR CDR3. TCRdb re-analysed the multiplex PCR reads in MiXCR, keeping a single row per CDR3 protein. Of roughly 400,000 distinct CDR3 sequences listed, around 25% are singletons. The sequenced sample was blood. Receptor source: a man aged 50 or older with Graves' hyperthyroidism.

The rearrangement links TRBV5-1 to TRBJ1-5; no clear D. V was shortened by 1 base and J by 1 base, with 9 bases between the two germline ends. This CDR3 has 15 amino acids. From germline, CDR1 is SGHRS and CDR2 YFSETQ. CDR3 bases: TGCGCCAGCAGCTTGTTCGCAGGAAGCAATCAGCCCCAGCATTTT. This sequence encodes CASSLFAGSNQPQHF. The full variable domain, its missing parts supplied by reference TRBV5-1 and TRBJ1-5, is KAGVTQTPRYLIKTRGQQVTLSCSPISGHRSVSWYQQTPGQGLQFLFEYFSETQRNKGNFPGRFSGRQFSNSRSEMNVSTLELGDSALYLCASSLFAGSNQPQHFGDGTRLSIL.

CDR3 bases: TGCGCCAGCAGCCAAGTCCCCAGGGGGGGCGAGACCCAGTACTTC. Amino acids: CASSQVPRGGETQYF. The chain joins TRBV4-1 to TRBJ2-5; D possibly matches TRBD1 or TRBD2 (7 bases each). V was clipped by 1 base and J by 5 bases, with 14 bases between them. This CDR3 contains 15 residues. Germline V gene lookup returns CDR1 MGHRA and CDR2 YSYEKL.

This chain joins TRBV5-1 and TRBJ2-3, with D tentatively TRBD2 (6 bases). Trimming cost V 1 base and J 5 bases, with 14 bases left between them. The CDR3 is 15 amino acids. Germline V lookup: CDR1 SGHRS, CDR2 YFSETQ. The chain's CDR3 is CASSLLPGVGDTQYF. In DNA form, the CDR3 reads TGCGCCAGCAGCTTGCTTCCGGGGGTGGGAGATACGCAGTATTTT.

V gene TRBV24-1 combines with J gene TRBJ2-5, with D possibly matching TRBD2 (5 bases). Trimming removed 6 bases from V and 1 base from J, with 14 bases in between. Per germline, CDR1 KGHDR and CDR2 SFDVKD. CDR3 length: 15 amino acids. This CDR3 reads CATSPGLTLQETQYF. The DNA of the CDR3 is TGTGCCACCAGTCCAGGACTCACACTCCAAGAGACCCAGTACTTC.

This clonotype showed up just a few times. The rearrangement links TRBV6-1 to TRBJ2-5, with 7 bases lining up with TRBD1. V was clipped by 6 bases and J by 2 bases; unmatched bases: 9. The germline gives CDR1 MNHNS, CDR2 SASEGT. This CDR3 spans 15 amino acids. As DNA, the CDR3 is TGTGCCAGCAGACTAACCCGGGACAGACAAGAGACCCAGTACTTC. Translated: CASRLTRDRQETQYF.

This clonotype was counted many times. CDR3 DNA: TGTGCCAGCAGCTTAGCAGGATTCGTCTACGAGCAGTACTTC. It codes for CASSLAGFVYEQYF. The V gene is TRBV11-2, the J gene TRBJ2-7; no definite D call. V was shortened by 1 base and J by 3 bases, with 10 bases between the two germline ends. This CDR3 contains 14 residues. CDR1 is SGHAT, CDR2 FQNNGV, per germline. The whole variable domain, remainder taken from reference TRBV11-2 and TRBJ2-7, is EAGVAQSPRYKIIEKRQSVAFWCNPISGHATLYWYQQILGQGPKLLIQFQNNGVVDDSQLPKDRFSAERLKGVDSTLKIQPAKLEDSAVYLCASSLAGFVYEQYFGPGTRLTVT.

This chain joins TRBV7-3 and TRBJ1-5, with no clear D. Germline V gives CDR1 SGHTA, CDR2 FQGTGA. V lost 4 bases to trimming and J lost 3 bases, with 13 bases between them. This CDR3 region has 15 residues. CDR3 sequence reads: CASSYDILPNQPQHF. The CDR3 bases are TGTGCCAGCAGCTATGACATACTCCCCAATCAGCCCCAGCATTTT.

This clonotype occurred many times. This chain joins TRBV6-1 and TRBJ2-7, with D hard to call. This CDR3 comprises 14 residues. The germline V gene encodes CDR1 MNHNS and CDR2 SASEGT. Between the trimmed V and J ends, which lost 5 bases and 6 bases, there was a span of 17 bases. The CDR3 DNA sequence: TGTGCCAGCAGTTTTCTGACGGCCACACTCGAGCAGTACTTC. Its translation: CASSFLTATLEQYF.

The gene calls are TRBV10-1 and TRBJ2-3; D remains ambiguous. Germline V gene lookup returns CDR1 WNHNN and CDR2 SYGVQD (reference sequence). V was cut by 11 bases and J by 2 bases, with 17 bases left in between. This CDR3 has 14 residues. The CDR3: CASSRYGDTDTQYF. The CDR3 nucleotides are TGCGCCTCCAGCCGGTATGGGGACACAGATACGCAGTATTTT.

This clonotype was seen only a few times. The chain is built from TRBV2 and TRBJ2-5; 10 nucleotides line up with TRBD2. Trimming removed 4 bases from V and 1 base from J; junction bases left unmatched: 6. Germline values: CDR1 SNHLY, CDR2 FYNNEI. The CDR3 loop spans 16 amino acids. CDR3 DNA: TGTGCCAGCAGTGTTCGTAGGACTAGCGGCCAAGAGACCCAGTACTTC. This sequence encodes CASSVRRTSGQETQYF.

The V call is TRBV12-3 or TRBV12-4, the J call TRBJ2-3, with D tentatively TRBD1 or TRBD2 (5 bases each). V was clipped by 5 bases and J by 4 bases, with 7 bases between them. CDR3 length: 12 residues. The chain's CDR3 is CASSRDADTQYF. The DNA for the CDR3 is TGTGCCAGCAGTAGGGACGCAGATACGCAGTATTTT.

This clonotype was found many times. The chain combines TRBV10-3 with TRBJ2-7; no clear D. The CDR3 is 13 amino acids. V lost 8 bases and J 0 bases, leaving 11 bases between the germline ends. Germline V gene sequence: CDR1 ENHRY, CDR2 SYGVKD. As DNA, the CDR3 is TGTGCCATCGCACCCGGTTCCTCCTACGAGCAGTACTTC. Protein: CAIAPGSSYEQYF.

This clonotype was found many times. The rearrangement links TRBV7-2 to TRBJ2-3; D is uncertain. The CDR3 loop spans 14 amino acids. V lost 1 base and J lost 0, with 5 bases in between. Germline V CDR1 and CDR2: SGHTA, FQGNSA. CDR3 protein: CASSLVGSTDTQYF. In DNA form, the CDR3 reads TGTGCCAGCAGCTTAGTCGGGAGCACAGATACGCAGTATTTT.

This clonotype was detected only once. The chain links TRBV4-1 to TRBJ1-2; 10 bases agree with TRBD1. V shed 0 bases and J 4 bases; nucleotides not matched to a gene: 5. The germline V gene encodes CDR1 MGHRA and CDR2 YSYEKL. The CDR3 is made up of 16 amino acids. The CDR3 DNA sequence: TGCGCCAGCAGCCAAGAAGGACAGGGGGTGGTCTATGGCTACACCTTC. This translates into CASSQEGQGVVYGYTF.

The genes are TRBV5-1 and TRBJ2-1; 15 bases map to TRBD2. This CDR3 is built from 17 residues. CDR1 and CDR2 (germline): SGHRS, YFSETQ. V lost 2 bases, J lost 7 bases, and 7 bases stayed unmatched. The CDR3, as DNA: TGCGCCAGCAGCTTTAGACCCGGGACTAGCGGGAGGAATGAGCAGTTCTTC. This encodes CASSFRPGTSGRNEQFF.

The chain couples TRBV29-1 to TRBJ2-1; 7 bases match TRBD2. J was trimmed by 7 bases and V by 7 bases; bases with no gene match: 13. This CDR3 has 14 amino acids. Germline V gives CDR1 SQVTM, CDR2 ANQGSEA. CDR3 bases: TGCAGCGCGGCCCCGGGCCTCGGGGGGAATGAGCAGTTCTTC. It yields the protein CSAAPGLGGNEQFF.

This chain joins TRBV20-1 and TRBJ2-7; weak D call: TRBD2 (5 bases). This CDR3 contains 13 residues. CDR1 is DFQATT and CDR2 is SNEGSKA in the germline V gene (reference sequence). V was trimmed by 6 bases and J by 0 bases, leaving 12 bases between them. CDR3 coding DNA: TGCAGTGCAGTTGGCGGGTACTCCTACGAGCAGTACTTC. Protein product: CSAVGGYSYEQYF.

This clonotype was observed at least ten times. This chain connects TRBV29-1 to TRBJ1-1; TRBD1 is a possible D gene (5 bases). The CDR3 contains 13 residues. The germline V gene encodes CDR1 SQVTM and CDR2 ANQGSEA. V lost 1 base and J lost 5, with 11 bases in between. CDR3 nucleotides: TGCAGCGTTGAAGGGGGCGCAGGGACTGAAGCTTTCTTT. The encoded protein is CSVEGGAGTEAFF.

The CDR3 sequence is CASSQPLRGAGELFF. CDR3 DNA: TGCGCCAGCAGCCAACCCCTTAGGGGGGCCGGGGAGCTGTTTTTT. J is TRBJ2-2 and V is TRBV4-1; D is tentatively TRBD1 or TRBD2 (6 bases each). Trimming shortened V by 2 bases and J by 6 bases, and 13 bases separated the two germline ends. This CDR3 spans 15 amino acids. Per germline, CDR1 MGHRA and CDR2 YSYEKL.

This clonotype was seen at least ten times. V gene TRBV20-1 combines with J gene TRBJ1-1; 10 positions agree with TRBD1. The CDR3 contains 14 residues. The V and J ends lost 0 bases and 6 bases, in that order; junction bases with no gene match: 4. The germline CDR1 and CDR2 sequences are DFQATT and SNEGSKA (reference sequence). CDR3 sequence (DNA): TGCAGTGCTAGAGATAGGACAGGGGGACCTGAAGCTTTCTTT. The encoded protein is CSARDRTGGPEAFF.

This clonotype has a single count. This rearrangement joins TRBV7-2 to TRBJ1-6, with 9 positions matching TRBD1. The CDR3 is 15 residues long. Trimming cost V 2 bases and J 10 bases; bases outside gene matches: 6. Germline CDR1 SGHTA, CDR2 FQGNSA. Here the CDR3 DNA reads TGTGCCAGCAGCTTAATGGGACAGGGTAACTCACCCCTCCACTTT. Its protein product is CASSLMGQGNSPLHF.

The chain is built from TRBV5-1 and TRBJ2-3, with 15 bases identical to TRBD2. Trimming cost V 0 bases and J 4 bases; bases outside gene matches: 6. CDR1 SGHRS and CDR2 YFSETQ come from the germline V gene. The CDR3 totals 18 residues. The CDR3 is CASSLVSGLAGGPDTQYF. The CDR3 nucleotides read TGCGCCAGCAGCTTGGTCTCCGGACTAGCGGGAGGGCCAGATACGCAGTATTTT.

The chain combines TRBV7-6 with TRBJ2-2; no clear D. This CDR3 comprises 18 residues. CDR1 is SGHVS, CDR2 FNYEAQ, per germline. Between the trimmed V and J ends, which lost 5 bases and 1 base, there was a span of 20 bases. CDR3 DNA sequence: TGTGCCAGCAGCGTTATGTCCCCGGGTCAGCTGAACACCGGGGAGCTGTTTTTT. It is translated as CASSVMSPGQLNTGELFF. The whole variable domain, filled in from reference TRBV7-6 and TRBJ2-2, reads GAGVSQSPRYKVTKRGQDVALRCDPISGHVSLYWYRQALGQGPEFLTYFNYEAQQDKSGLPNDRFSAERPEGSISTLTIQRTEQRDSAMYRCASSVMSPGQLNTGELFFGEGSRLTVL.

The chain employs TRBV5-1 and TRBJ1-2; D is unresolved. Germline assignment: CDR1 SGHRS and CDR2 YFSETQ. The CDR3 spans 13 residues. The V gene lost 0 bases and the J gene lost 4 bases, with 7 bases spanning the gap. The CDR3 region has the DNA TGCGCCAGCAGCTTGGGAAGTCGCTATGGCTACACCTTC. Protein sequence: CASSLGSRYGYTF.

The chain is built from TRBV3-1 and TRBJ1-6; weak D call: TRBD1 (5 bases). The CDR3 extends over 16 amino acids. Germline loops: CDR1 LGHDT, CDR2 YNNKEL (reference sequence). V lost 1 base and J 10 bases, leaving 17 bases between the germline ends. The CDR3 protein is CASSQVRANRGSPLHF. CDR3 in DNA: TGTGCCAGCAGCCAAGTTCGAGCGAATCGGGGCTCACCCCTCCACTTT.

There are many counts of this clonotype. V and J are TRBV30 and TRBJ2-7, with no clear D. The CDR3 is made up of 13 amino acids. Germline V gene sequence: CDR1 GTSNPN, CDR2 SVGIG (reference sequence). Deletions cut 0 bases from V and 2 bases from J, with 8 bases between. The CDR3 region is CAWSVGHTYEQYF. Here the CDR3 DNA reads TGTGCCTGGAGTGTAGGCCATACCTACGAGCAGTACTTC. The whole variable domain, filled in from reference TRBV30 and TRBJ2-7, reads SQTIHQWPATLVQPVGSPLSLECTVEGTSNPNLYWYRQAAGRGLQLLFYSVGIGQISSEVPQNLSASRPQDRQFILSSKKLLLSDSGFYLCAWSVGHTYEQYFGPGTRLTVT.